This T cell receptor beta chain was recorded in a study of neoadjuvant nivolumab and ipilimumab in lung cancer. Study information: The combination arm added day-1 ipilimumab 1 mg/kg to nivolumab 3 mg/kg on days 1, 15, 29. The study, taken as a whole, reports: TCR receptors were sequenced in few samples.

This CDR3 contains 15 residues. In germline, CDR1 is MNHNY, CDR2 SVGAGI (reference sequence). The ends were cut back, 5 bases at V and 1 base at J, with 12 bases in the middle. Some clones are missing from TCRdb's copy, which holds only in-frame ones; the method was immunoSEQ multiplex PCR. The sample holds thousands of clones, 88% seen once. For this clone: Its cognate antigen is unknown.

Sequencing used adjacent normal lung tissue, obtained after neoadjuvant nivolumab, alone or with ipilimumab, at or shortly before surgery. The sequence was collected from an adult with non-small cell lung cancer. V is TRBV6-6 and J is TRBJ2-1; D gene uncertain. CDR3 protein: CASSTQRPSYNEQFF. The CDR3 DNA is TGTGCCAGCAGTACTCAACGGCCGTCCTACAATGAGCAGTTCTTC.